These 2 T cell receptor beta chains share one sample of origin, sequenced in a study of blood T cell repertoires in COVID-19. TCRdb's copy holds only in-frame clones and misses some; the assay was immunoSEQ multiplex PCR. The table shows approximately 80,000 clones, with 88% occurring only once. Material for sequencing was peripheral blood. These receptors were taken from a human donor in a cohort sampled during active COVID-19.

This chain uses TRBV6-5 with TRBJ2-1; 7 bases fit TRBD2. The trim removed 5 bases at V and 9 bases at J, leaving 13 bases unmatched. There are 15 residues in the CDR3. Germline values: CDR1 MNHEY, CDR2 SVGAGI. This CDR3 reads CASSTRGLPLGEQFF. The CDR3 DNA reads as TGTGCCAGCAGTACCCGGGGACTACCCCTCGGTGAGCAGTTCTTC.

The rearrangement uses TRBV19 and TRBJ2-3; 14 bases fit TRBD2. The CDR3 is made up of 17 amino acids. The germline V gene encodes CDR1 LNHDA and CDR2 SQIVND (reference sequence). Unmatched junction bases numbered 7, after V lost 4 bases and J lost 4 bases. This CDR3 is CASSSPGLAGVSDTQYF. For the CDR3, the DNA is TGTGCCAGTAGTAGTCCGGGACTAGCGGGAGTTTCAGATACGCAGTATTTT.